A single sample is the source of the 22 T cell receptor beta chains below, sequenced in a study of CD8 T cells in Susac syndrome. RNA totalling about 0.45 to 1 ug underwent reverse transcription with random hexamers. Via MiXCR, TCRdb re-called the immunoSEQ multiplex PCR reads, giving one row per CDR3 protein. The sample consists of fewer than 150,000 distinct CDR3 sequences, about 93% of them appearing once. The sample taken for sequencing was CD8+ T cells from PBMCs. The receptors shown here come from a human donor in good health.

The V call is TRBV30, the J call TRBJ1-1; D is possibly TRBD1 (5 bases). CDR3 length equals 14 residues. Per germline, CDR1 GTSNPN and CDR2 SVGIG (reference sequence). V lost 3 bases to trimming and J lost 5 bases, with 16 bases between them. CDR3 sequence: CAWSAMGRGTEAFF. The CDR3 nucleotides read TGTGCCTGGAGCGCGATGGGGCGAGGTACTGAAGCTTTCTTT.

J is TRBJ2-5 and V is TRBV20-1; 8 bases are a match to TRBD2. Trimming removed 4 bases from V and 5 bases from J; junction bases left unmatched: 9. Germline V gene data show CDR1 as DFQATT and CDR2 as SNEGSKA (reference sequence). The CDR3 length is 14 residues. Written as DNA, the CDR3 is TGCAGTGCTACCGGGGGGGACCCGGGGGAGACCCAGTACTTC. It translates to CSATGGDPGETQYF.

To note about this clonotype: One end of the junction is discordant with germline, which a read error may explain. The chain recombines TRBV12-3 or TRBV12-4 with TRBJ2-7, with D possibly matching TRBD2 (6 bases). The CDR3 is 15 residues long. The CDR3 region is CASSLASGVGGEQYF. The CDR3 DNA sequence: TGTGCCAGCAGTCTAGCGTCTGGGGTAGGCGGCGAGCAGTACTTC.

The chain employs TRBV27 and TRBJ2-1; possible D gene TRBD2, 6 bases. V shed 4 bases and J shed 7 bases, with 11 bases lying between them. Germline V gene sequence: CDR1 MNHEY, CDR2 SMNVEV (reference sequence). The CDR3 loop spans 13 amino acids. The CDR3 is CASSSGSSNEQFF. DNA of the CDR3: TGTGCCAGCAGTTCCGGGAGTTCGAATGAGCAGTTCTTC.

This chain joins TRBV29-1 and TRBJ2-3; a weak D match, TRBD1 (5 bases). The DNA matches TRBJ1-5 better at its end, which makes the J call doubtful. The CDR3 is 19 residues long. CDR1 is SQVTM, CDR2 ANQGSEA, per germline. The chain's CDR3 is CSVLQWGLAGGPSPDTQHF. The CDR3 DNA reads TGCAGCGTTCTCCAATGGGGACTAGCGGGAGGGCCATCTCCGGATACGCAGCATTTT.

The J gene is TRBJ2-7, the V gene TRBV27, with D perhaps matching TRBD1 (6 bases). V was pared by 5 bases and J by 3 bases, with 14 bases between. The CDR3 is 14 residues long. The germline V gene encodes CDR1 MNHEY and CDR2 SMNVEV (reference sequence). The chain's CDR3 is CASSVTGSVYEQYF. CDR3 bases: TGTGCCAGCAGTGTGACAGGTTCCGTCTACGAGCAGTACTTC.

This clonotype was seen a single time. J is TRBJ2-2 and V is TRBV27; 7 bases map to TRBD2. Per germline, CDR1 MNHEY and CDR2 SMNVEV (reference sequence). Trimming removed 4 bases from V and 3 bases from J; junction bases left unmatched: 2. There are 14 residues in the CDR3. The CDR3 here is CASSSGRDTGELFF. CDR3 sequence (DNA): TGTGCCAGCAGTTCGGGGAGGGACACCGGGGAGCTGTTTTTT.

The rearrangement uses TRBV27 and TRBJ2-1; tentatively, D is TRBD2 (6 bases). CDR1 is MNHEY, CDR2 SMNVEV, per germline (reference sequence). The CDR3 covers 13 residues. V was pared by 5 bases and J by 7 bases, with 12 bases between. CDR3 sequence reads: CASSLTAGNEQFF. CDR3 nucleotides: TGTGCCAGCAGTCTAACAGCGGGTAATGAGCAGTTCTTC.

V usage is TRBV7-2 and J usage is TRBJ2-7; D gene uncertain. V dropped 5 bases and J dropped 4 bases, with 12 bases sitting between them. The V gene's germline CDR1 is SGHTA and CDR2 FQGNSA. The CDR3 loop spans 13 amino acids. CDR3 DNA sequence: TGTGCCAGCAGCCAATCCCCCACATACGAGCAGTACTTC. This translates into CASSQSPTYEQYF.

The rearrangement uses TRBV29-1 and TRBJ2-1, with TRBD2 as a possible D gene (6 bases). Trimming cost V 1 base and J 12 bases, with 25 bases left between them. Germline CDR1 is SQVTM and CDR2 is ANQGSEA. The CDR3 runs to 16 residues. DNA of the CDR3: TGCAGCGTTGAAGGCGGGGAAAGCAAGAGCCGAGGCGTGCAGTTCTTC. Translating it yields CSVEGGESKSRGVQFF.

The J gene is TRBJ2-7, the V gene TRBV4-1; D is perhaps TRBD1 or TRBD2 (6 bases each). Per the germline V gene, CDR1 is MGHRA and CDR2 is YSYEKL. V dropped 3 bases and J dropped 7 bases, with 10 bases sitting between them. This CDR3 is 12 amino acids long. The CDR3 is CASSQGAGEQYF. The DNA for the CDR3 is TGCGCCAGCAGCCAGGGGGCGGGAGAGCAGTACTTC.

The V call is TRBV27, the J call TRBJ2-3; possible D gene TRBD2, 6 bases. Trimming removed 7 bases at V and 0 bases at J, with 20 bases between. CDR1 is MNHEY and CDR2 is SMNVEV in the germline V gene (reference sequence). The CDR3 runs 17 residues. The CDR3 region is CASMPRLAGPSTDTQYF. Here the CDR3 DNA reads TGTGCCAGCATGCCCCGGCTTGCGGGACCTAGCACAGATACGCAGTATTTT.

This chain uses TRBV3-1 with TRBJ1-2; D might be TRBD1 (5 bases). Trimming cost V 0 bases and J 8 bases, with 13 bases left between them. Germline loops: CDR1 LGHDT, CDR2 YNNKEL (reference sequence). The CDR3 consists of 14 residues. The CDR3 protein is CASSQDYRYQGYTF. The CDR3 DNA reads as TGTGCCAGCAGCCAAGATTACAGGTATCAAGGCTACACCTTC.

V usage is TRBV15 and J usage is TRBJ2-7; possibly TRBD1 or TRBD2 for D (5 bases each). Germline CDR1 LNHNV, CDR2 YYDKDF (reference sequence). V shed 5 bases and J shed 3 bases, with 14 bases lying between them. There are 14 residues in the CDR3. This chain's CDR3 is CATSGWDGNYEQYF. DNA of the CDR3: TGTGCCACCAGCGGGTGGGACGGAAACTACGAGCAGTACTTC.

The chain has TRBV27 and TRBJ2-1, with 12 bases aligning to TRBD2. The V segment lost 2 bases and the J segment 5 bases; nucleotides outside the gene matches: 1. The CDR3 has 15 residues. CDR1 is MNHEY and CDR2 is SMNVEV in the germline V gene (reference sequence). The CDR3 DNA is TGTGCCAGCAGTTTAACTAGCGGGAGGCACAATGAGCAGTTCTTC. Translated: CASSLTSGRHNEQFF.

This chain connects TRBV12-3 or TRBV12-4 to TRBJ1-2; 11 nucleotides line up with TRBD1. The CDR3 sequence is 16 residues long. The junction had 13 bases not matched to a gene; V was cut back by 7 bases and J by 6 bases. CDR3 DNA: TGTGCCAGCACCCATGGGGGAGGACAGGGGGCGGATGGCTACACCTTC. Its protein product is CASTHGGGQGADGYTF.

The genes are TRBV20-1 and TRBJ1-1; D remains unclear. The CDR3 is 15 residues long. The germline V gene encodes CDR1 DFQATT and CDR2 SNEGSKA (reference sequence). Between the trimmed V and J ends, which lost 3 bases and 6 bases, there was a span of 20 bases. CDR3 region: CSASYVPVVESEAFF. The CDR3 DNA sequence: TGCAGTGCTAGTTATGTGCCGGTCGTGGAATCTGAAGCTTTCTTT.

J is TRBJ2-7 and V is TRBV29-1; 9 bases are shared with TRBD1. Germline CDR1 and CDR2: SQVTM and ANQGSEA. The CDR3 is 14 residues long. After removal of 4 bases from V and 0 bases from J, the junction contained 4 bases not matched to a gene. CDR3: CSVVGTGTSYEQYF. DNA of the CDR3: TGCAGCGTTGTTGGGACAGGGACCTCCTACGAGCAGTACTTC.

This clonotype has just one count. The chain combines TRBV18 with TRBJ1-2; D may be TRBD1 (6 bases). Per germline, CDR1 KGHSH and CDR2 LQKENI. CDR3 length: 12 residues. Trimming stripped 3 bases from V and 6 bases from J, with 8 bases between. The CDR3 DNA reads TGTGCCAGCTCACCGGCAGGGGATGGCTACACCTTC. This sequence encodes CASSPAGDGYTF.

The chain carries TRBV28 and TRBJ1-2; D gene uncertain. The CDR3 has 14 amino acids. Germline V lookup: CDR1 MDHEN, CDR2 SYDVKM. The germline V and J ends were trimmed by 3 bases and 4 bases, with 12 bases remaining between them. The CDR3 DNA sequence: TGTGCCAGCAGTTTGGGCGCCTCGCCCTATGGCTACACCTTC. Translating it yields CASSLGASPYGYTF.

The chain recombines TRBV5-1 with TRBJ2-5; 8 bases map to TRBD1. The CDR3 runs to 15 residues. The trim removed 2 bases at V and 4 bases at J, leaving 7 bases unmatched. Looked up from germline, CDR1 is SGHRS and CDR2 is YFSETQ. This CDR3 reads CASSFSLDRGETQYF. The DNA of the CDR3 is TGCGCCAGCAGCTTTTCACTCGACAGGGGAGAGACCCAGTACTTC. The full variable domain, rest sourced from reference TRBV5-1 and TRBJ2-5, is KAGVTQTPRYLIKTRGQQVTLSCSPISGHRSVSWYQQTPGQGLQFLFEYFSETQRNKGNFPGRFSGRQFSNSRSEMNVSTLELGDSALYLCASSFSLDRGETQYFGPGTRLLVL.

The J gene is TRBJ2-7, the V gene TRBV29-1, with D possibly TRBD2 on 5 matching bases. The CDR3 length is 14 residues. The germline V gene encodes CDR1 SQVTM and CDR2 ANQGSEA. The V gene lost 7 bases and the J gene lost 1 base, with 17 bases spanning the gap. CDR3 DNA sequence: TGCAGCGCCGTCTGGGCGGGCGGGTCCTACGAGCAGTACTTC. It is translated as CSAVWAGGSYEQYF.